One sample yielded the 3 T cell receptor beta chains listed below, sequenced in a study of human T cells and chemical hapten exposure. Unfractionated whole blood was the source of the extracted total RNA. TCRdb analysed the 5' RACE reads with MiXCR anew, one entry per CDR3 protein. The sample has about 140,000 distinct CDR3 sequences, roughly 4% seen once. The receptors shown here come from a female donor in good health.

The CDR3 spells CASSGASLRGGREQFF. CDR3 bases: TGTGCCAGCAGCGGGGCTAGCTTGAGGGGGGGCCGTGAGCAGTTCTTC. The chain joins TRBV9 to TRBJ2-1, with TRBD2 as a possible D gene (7 bases). The CDR3 has 16 residues. With 3 bases removed from V and 9 bases from J, the gap between germline ends came to 22 bases. CDR1 is SGDLS and CDR2 is YYNGEE in the germline V gene. The variable domain in full, with the rest retrieved from reference TRBV9 and TRBJ2-1, is DSGVTQTPKHLITATGQRVTLRCSPRSGDLSVYWYQQSLDQGLQFLIQYYNGEERAKGNILERFSAQQFPDLHSELNLSSLELGDSALYFCASSGASLRGGREQFFGPGTRLTVL.

The chain uses TRBV11-1 and TRBJ2-5, with 11 bases lining up with TRBD2. The CDR3 spans 16 residues. With V trimmed by 5 bases and J by 4 bases, 9 bases remained unmatched. CDR1 is SGHAT and CDR2 is FQDESV in the germline V gene (reference sequence). The CDR3 region has the DNA TGTGCCAGCAGCGCCAGACTAGCGGGGTGTTTAGAGACCCAGTACTTC. This translates into CASSARLAGCLETQYF. Full variable domain (missing parts from reference TRBV11-1 and TRBJ2-5): EAEVAQSPRYKITEKSQAVAFWCDPISGHATLYWYRQILGQGPELLVQFQDESVVDDSQLPKDRFSAERLKGVDSTLKIQPAELGDSAMYLCASSARLAGCLETQYFGPGTRLLVL.

This clonotype was observed at least ten times. The chain combines TRBV20-1 with TRBJ2-3; D gene uncertain. The CDR3 runs to 13 residues. Between the trimmed V and J ends, which lost 1 base and 1 base, there was a span of 6 bases. From germline, CDR1 is DFQATT and CDR2 SNEGSKA (reference sequence). CDR3 coding DNA: TGCAGTGCTAGAGGGGCAGGCACAGATACGCAGTATTTT. Protein: CSARGAGTDTQYF.